A single sample gave rise to the 21 T cell receptor beta chains below, sequenced in a study of CD8+CD57+ T cells in acquired aplastic anemia. Individuals selected for sequencing had exhibited CD8+CD57+ cell expansion on flow cytometry. Investigators profiled TCR beta VDJ and CDR3 from genomic DNA template. TCRdb re-derived calls from the reads in MiXCR, one entry per CDR3 protein. The sample yields roughly 61,000 distinct CDR3 sequences, approximately 52% seen once. The sample was sorted CD4+, CD8+, or CD8+CD57+ T cells (not recorded which) from PBMCs. The source is a human donor with aplastic anemia.

This clonotype has a count of ten or more. The chain is built from TRBV6-1 and TRBJ1-5; D is perhaps TRBD1 (5 bases). V shed 2 bases and J shed 3 bases, with 20 bases lying between them. The CDR3 loop spans 18 amino acids. The germline CDR1 and CDR2 sequences are MNHNS and SASEGT. As DNA, the CDR3 is TGTGCCAGCAGTGAAAAAAGTAAGGGGCGCGAGGCCAATCAGCCCCAGCATTTT. It is translated as CASSEKSKGREANQPQHF.

The chain carries TRBV7-9 and TRBJ1-2, with 8 bases lining up with TRBD1. V trimming: 4 bases; J trimming: 6 bases; junction bases outside the gene matches: 7. The CDR3 covers 14 residues. The germline CDR1 and CDR2 sequences are SEHNR and FQNEAQ (reference sequence). CDR3 coding DNA: TGTGCCAGCAGCTCTAGTGTGACAGGGGATGGCTACACCTTC. It yields the protein CASSSSVTGDGYTF.

In this sample, this clonotype turned up once. J is TRBJ1-5 and V is TRBV15, with D possibly TRBD1 on 5 matching bases. The CDR3 consists of 16 residues. The ends were cut back, 0 bases at V and 8 bases at J, with 17 bases in the middle. Looked up from germline, CDR1 is LNHNV and CDR2 is YYDKDF (reference sequence). The CDR3 DNA reads as TGTGCCACCAGCAGAGAGGGGCAGGGAGGCGGGAAGCCCCAGCATTTT. Protein: CATSREGQGGGKPQHF.

The chain is built from TRBV2 and TRBJ1-5; D is unresolved. Trimming took off 4 bases at V and 0 bases at J, with 10 bases between the two ends. The germline V gene encodes CDR1 SNHLY and CDR2 FYNNEI. This CDR3 has 15 residues. CDR3 in DNA: TGTGCCAGCAGTGCAGGAGGATTTAGCAATCAGCCCCAGCATTTT. This codes for CASSAGGFSNQPQHF.

The rearrangement joins TRBV2 to TRBJ2-5; possible D gene TRBD2, 7 bases. The CDR3 totals 14 residues. The germline V and J ends were trimmed by 6 bases and 4 bases, with 15 bases remaining between them. Germline CDR1 reads SNHLY; CDR2 reads FYNNEI. The CDR3 reads CASSFNGGPETQYF. The CDR3 coding sequence is TGTGCCAGCAGCTTCAACGGGGGGCCAGAGACCCAGTACTTC.

This chain connects TRBV20-1 to TRBJ2-7; no clear D gene. There are 13 residues in the CDR3. The V and J ends lost 1 base and 3 bases respectively, with 10 bases between them. Germline V gene data show CDR1 as DFQATT and CDR2 as SNEGSKA (reference sequence). The CDR3 DNA sequence: TGCAGTGCTAGAGGGGCCCAAAACTACGAGCAGTACTTC. Its translation is CSARGAQNYEQYF.

In this sample, this clonotype turned up many times. The rearrangement joins TRBV27 to TRBJ1-2, with D possibly matching TRBD1 (5 bases). Germline-derived CDR1 and CDR2 are MNHEY and SMNVEV (reference sequence). The V end was cut by 3 bases, the J end by 4 bases, with 9 bases between. The CDR3 spans 13 residues. The CDR3 coding sequence is TGTGCCAGCAGTTTGAGGGGAAGCTATGGCTACACCTTC. It is translated as CASSLRGSYGYTF.

The V and J genes are TRBV19 and TRBJ1-1; possibly TRBD1 for D (5 bases). The CDR3 sequence is 15 residues long. The germline V gene encodes CDR1 LNHDA and CDR2 SQIVND (reference sequence). Trimming left V 7 bases short and J 1 base short, with 16 bases between. The CDR3, as DNA: TGTGCCAGTAAGGGAGGGACGGTCTCGAACACTGAAGCTTTCTTT. Protein sequence: CASKGGTVSNTEAFF.

J is TRBJ2-3 and V is TRBV4-1; possible D gene TRBD2, 6 bases. From germline, CDR1 is MGHRA and CDR2 YSYEKL. CDR3 length equals 15 residues. The V gene lost 3 bases and the J gene lost 5 bases, with 15 bases spanning the gap. The chain's CDR3 is CASSHLDGGIDTQYF. CDR3 bases: TGCGCCAGCAGCCATCTCGACGGGGGAATAGATACGCAGTATTTT.

In its sample, this clonotype was seen many times. This chain connects TRBV24-1 to TRBJ2-2, with 8 bases lining up with TRBD1. J was trimmed by 4 bases and V by 3 bases; bases with no gene match: 6. The V gene's germline CDR1 is KGHDR and CDR2 SFDVKD. The CDR3 loop spans 16 amino acids. The CDR3: CATSDDRGWRTGELFF. CDR3 nucleotide sequence: TGTGCCACCAGTGATGACAGGGGATGGCGCACCGGGGAGCTGTTTTTT.

The rearrangement links TRBV29-1 to TRBJ1-2; the D is unclear. The CDR3 is 12 residues long. V gave up 4 bases and J gave up 13 bases, with 19 bases separating them. From germline, CDR1 is SQVTM and CDR2 ANQGSEA. For the CDR3, the DNA is TGCAGCGTTGGGGCCGCCGGAGGGAGTTCCACCTTC. Amino acids: CSVGAAGGSSTF.

This chain links TRBV11-1 with TRBJ2-7, with D perhaps assigned TRBD1 or TRBD2 (5 bases each). CDR3 length equals 18 residues. The V and J ends lost 4 bases and 2 bases respectively, with 24 bases between them. CDR1 SGHAT and CDR2 FQDESV come from the germline V gene (reference sequence). This CDR3 is CASSSPGLGTDMPYEQYF. For the CDR3, the DNA is TGTGCCAGCAGCTCCCCTGGCCTCGGGACCGATATGCCCTACGAGCAGTACTTC.

The rearrangement uses TRBV20-1 and TRBJ2-5; 8 bases map to TRBD2. Germline lookup yields CDR1 DFQATT and CDR2 SNEGSKA (reference sequence). The CDR3 contains 12 residues. V trimming: 4 bases; J trimming: 3 bases; junction bases outside the gene matches: 1. CDR3 DNA: TGCAGTGCTACGCGGGGGGAAGAGACCCAGTACTTC. This translates into CSATRGEETQYF.

This clonotype was observed at least ten times. The chain recombines TRBV19 with TRBJ1-1; tentatively, D is TRBD1 (5 bases). The CDR3 loop spans 17 amino acids. Per the germline V gene, CDR1 is LNHDA and CDR2 is SQIVND (reference sequence). V was clipped by 1 base and J by 2 bases, with 17 bases between them. This chain's CDR3 is CASSIGGPFPINTEAFF. DNA for the CDR3: TGTGCCAGTAGTATAGGGGGCCCGTTCCCTATTAACACTGAAGCTTTCTTT.

The chain is built from TRBV3-1 and TRBJ2-7, with a possible D match to TRBD1 (8 bases). This CDR3 region has 15 residues. From germline, CDR1 is LGHDT and CDR2 YNNKEL (reference sequence). V gave up 4 bases and J gave up 4 bases, with 17 bases separating them. CDR3 sequence reads: CASSRTGRGIYEQYF. CDR3 sequence (DNA): TGTGCCAGCAGCCGGACAGGGAGGGGGATATACGAGCAGTACTTC.

The chain has TRBV7-2 and TRBJ2-5; tentative D call: TRBD2 (6 bases). This CDR3 is built from 14 residues. Germline lookup yields CDR1 SGHTA and CDR2 FQGNSA. Trimming took off 5 bases at V and 4 bases at J, with 14 bases between the two ends. For the CDR3, the DNA is TGTGCCAGCAGCGATAGCGGTGGGACAGAGACCCAGTACTTC. Its protein is CASSDSGGTETQYF.

CDR3 bases: TGTGCCAGTACGGTGGCCGGAAGGGGTTATGGCTACACCTTC. Encoded protein: CASTVAGRGYGYTF. The chain links TRBV19 to TRBJ1-2, with D perhaps matching TRBD1 (5 bases). Germline values: CDR1 LNHDA, CDR2 SQIVND (reference sequence). The CDR3 extends over 14 amino acids. The ends were cut back, 7 bases at V and 5 bases at J, with 17 bases in the middle.

This clonotype showed up just a few times. CDR3 sequence reads: CASSARDRAEQFF. The CDR3, as DNA: TGTGCCAGCAGCGCGCGGGACAGGGCCGAGCAGTTCTTC. The rearrangement links TRBV7-6 to TRBJ2-1; 9 nucleotides line up with TRBD1. Trimming at V came to 5 bases and at J to 10 bases, leaving 6 bases not matched to a gene. Germline V CDR1 and CDR2: SGHVS, FNYEAQ. The CDR3 consists of 13 residues.

V usage is TRBV4-2 and J usage is TRBJ2-7; 8 positions match TRBD2. Germline CDR1 reads LGHNA; CDR2 reads YNFKEQ. The J segment lost 3 bases and the V segment lost 5 bases, leaving 6 bases of the junction unmatched. The CDR3 contains 14 residues. The CDR3 loop is CASSSSGGGYEQYV. CDR3 nucleotide sequence: TGTGCCAGCAGCTCCAGCGGGGGAGGCTACGAGCAGTACGTC.

The chain couples TRBV10-3 to TRBJ1-4; possible D gene TRBD1, 5 bases. The CDR3 runs 15 residues. Trimming pared 6 bases from V and 5 bases from J, leaving 16 bases between. Germline CDR1 reads ENHRY; CDR2 reads SYGVKD. The CDR3 reads CAIRDGGYSNEKLFF. The CDR3 bases are TGTGCCATCAGGGACGGGGGATACTCAAATGAAAAACTGTTTTTT.

As for this clonotype: The junction differs from germline at one of its ends, possibly a read error. This sequence joins TRBV7-6 and TRBJ2-2; D is undetermined. This CDR3 is built from 15 residues. CDR1 and CDR2 from the germline V gene are SGHVS and FNYEAQ. CDR3 in DNA: TGTGCCAGCAGCCCCATAATTGCGAACATCGGGGAGCTGTTTTTT. Translating it yields CASSPIIANIGELFF.